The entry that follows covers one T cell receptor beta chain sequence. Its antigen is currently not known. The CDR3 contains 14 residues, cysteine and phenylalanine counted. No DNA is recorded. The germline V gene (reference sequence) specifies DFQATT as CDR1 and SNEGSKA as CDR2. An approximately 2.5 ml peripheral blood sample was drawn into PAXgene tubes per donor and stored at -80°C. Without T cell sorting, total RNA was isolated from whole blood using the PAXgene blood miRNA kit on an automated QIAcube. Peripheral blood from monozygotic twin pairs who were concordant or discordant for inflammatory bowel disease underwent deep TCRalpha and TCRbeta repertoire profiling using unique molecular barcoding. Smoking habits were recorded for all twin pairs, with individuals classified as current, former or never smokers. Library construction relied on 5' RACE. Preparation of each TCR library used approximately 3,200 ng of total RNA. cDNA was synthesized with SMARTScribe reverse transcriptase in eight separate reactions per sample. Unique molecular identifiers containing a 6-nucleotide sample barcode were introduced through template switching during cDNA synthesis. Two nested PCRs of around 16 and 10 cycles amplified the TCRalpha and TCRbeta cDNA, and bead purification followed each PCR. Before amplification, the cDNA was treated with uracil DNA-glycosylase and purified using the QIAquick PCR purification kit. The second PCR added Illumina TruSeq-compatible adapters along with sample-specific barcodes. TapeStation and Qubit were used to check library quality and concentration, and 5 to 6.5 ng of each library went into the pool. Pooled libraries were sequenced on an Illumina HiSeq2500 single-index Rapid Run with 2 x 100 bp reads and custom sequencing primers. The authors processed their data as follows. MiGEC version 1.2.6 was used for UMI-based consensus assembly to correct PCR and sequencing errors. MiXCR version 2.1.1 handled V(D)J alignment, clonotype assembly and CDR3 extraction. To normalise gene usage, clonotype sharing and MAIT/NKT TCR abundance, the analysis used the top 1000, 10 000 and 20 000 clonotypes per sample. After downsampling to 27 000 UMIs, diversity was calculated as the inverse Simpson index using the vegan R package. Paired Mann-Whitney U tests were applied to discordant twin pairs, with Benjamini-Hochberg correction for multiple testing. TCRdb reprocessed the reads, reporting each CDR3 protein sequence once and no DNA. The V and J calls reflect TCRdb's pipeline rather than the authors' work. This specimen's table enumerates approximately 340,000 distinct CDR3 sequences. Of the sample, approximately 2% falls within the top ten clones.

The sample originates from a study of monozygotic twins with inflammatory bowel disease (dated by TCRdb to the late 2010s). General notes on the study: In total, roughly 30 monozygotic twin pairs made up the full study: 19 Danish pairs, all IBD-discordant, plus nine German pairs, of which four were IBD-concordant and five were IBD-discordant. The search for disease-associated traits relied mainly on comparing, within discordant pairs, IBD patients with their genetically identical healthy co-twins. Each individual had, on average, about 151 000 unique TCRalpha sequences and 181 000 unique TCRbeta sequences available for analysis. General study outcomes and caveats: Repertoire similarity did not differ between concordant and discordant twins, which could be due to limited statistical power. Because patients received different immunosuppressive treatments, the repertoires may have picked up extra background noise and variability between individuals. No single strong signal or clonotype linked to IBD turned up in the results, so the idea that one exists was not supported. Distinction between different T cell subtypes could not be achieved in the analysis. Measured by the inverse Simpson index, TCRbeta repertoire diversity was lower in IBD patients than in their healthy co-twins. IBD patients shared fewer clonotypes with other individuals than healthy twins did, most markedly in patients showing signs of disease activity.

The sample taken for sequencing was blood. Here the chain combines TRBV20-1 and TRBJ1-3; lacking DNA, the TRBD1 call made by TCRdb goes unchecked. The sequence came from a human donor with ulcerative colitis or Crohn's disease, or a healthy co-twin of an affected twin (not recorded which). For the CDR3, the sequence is CSARFRGAGNTIYF.